The rows below give T cell receptor beta chains drawn from one sample of a study of blood T cell repertoires in COVID-19. The table came from immunoSEQ multiplex PCR; TCRdb's copy has only in-frame clones and leaves some out. Among around 240,000 clones listed, 86% were seen once. Sequenced material: peripheral blood. These receptors were taken from a woman aged 25-40 years who had recovered from COVID-19. CDR3s include the opening cysteine and the closing phenylalanine or tryptophan. Each record gives: D gene, clone size, J gene, V gene, CDR3 protein, CDR3 DNA. The D gene is left open where the match is weak. Clone sizes are given selectively: once, few, many, or a class where the clone is expanded.

D gene: TRBD2; clone size: -; J gene: TRBJ2-5; V gene: TRBV18; CDR3 protein: CASSRLAGFQETQYF; CDR3 DNA: TGTGCCAGCTCACGACTAGCGGGGTTCCAAGAGACCCAGTACTTC
D gene: TRBD1; clone size: -; J gene: TRBJ1-2; V gene: TRBV29-1; CDR3 protein: CSVGTDHYGYTF; CDR3 DNA: TGCAGCGTGGGGACAGACCACTATGGCTACACCTTC
D gene: -; clone size: -; J gene: TRBJ2-7; V gene: TRBV3-1/TRBV3-2; CDR3 protein: CASSPLRESYEQYF; CDR3 DNA: TGTGCCAGCAGCCCTCTCCGGGAGTCCTACGAGCAGTACTTC
D gene: -; clone size: -; J gene: TRBJ2-7; V gene: TRBV11-2; CDR3 protein: CASSLQVSREFREQYF; CDR3 DNA: TGTGCCAGCAGCTTACAGGTCTCTCGTGAGTTCCGCGAGCAGTACTTC
D gene: -; clone size: -; J gene: TRBJ2-5; V gene: TRBV15; CDR3 protein: CATSRDRETQYF; CDR3 DNA: TGTGCCACCAGCAGAGATCGGGAGACCCAGTACTTC
D gene: -; clone size: -; J gene: TRBJ1-1; V gene: TRBV7-6; CDR3 protein: CASSLRPQGTEAFF; CDR3 DNA: TGTGCCAGCAGCTTACGACCACAGGGCACTGAAGCTTTCTTT
D gene: -; clone size: -; J gene: TRBJ2-2; V gene: TRBV6-1; CDR3 protein: CASSELRGNTGELFF; CDR3 DNA: TGTGCCAGCAGTGAATTGCGGGGGAACACCGGGGAGCTGTTTTTT
D gene: -; clone size: -; J gene: TRBJ1-2; V gene: TRBV28; CDR3 protein: CASISTANYGYTF; CDR3 DNA: TGTGCCAGCATCTCCACAGCTAACTATGGCTACACCTTC
D gene: -; clone size: -; J gene: TRBJ1-1; V gene: TRBV7-2; CDR3 protein: CASSLASGNTEAFF; CDR3 DNA: TGTGCCAGCAGCTTAGCGTCAGGGAACACTGAAGCTTTCTTT
D gene: -; clone size: -; J gene: TRBJ1-3; V gene: TRBV12-5; CDR3 protein: CASGDFASGNTIYF; CDR3 DNA: TGTGCTAGTGGCGACTTTGCCTCTGGAAACACCATATATTTT
D gene: TRBD1; clone size: -; J gene: TRBJ1-5; V gene: TRBV4-3; CDR3 protein: CASSQEGTVNQPQHF; CDR3 DNA: TGCGCCAGCAGCCAAGAAGGGACAGTCAATCAGCCCCAGCATTTT
D gene: -; clone size: -; J gene: TRBJ1-1; V gene: TRBV2; CDR3 protein: CASSEALQGTEAFF; CDR3 DNA: TGTGCCAGCAGTGAAGCGCTTCAGGGCACTGAAGCTTTCTTT
D gene: -; clone size: -; J gene: TRBJ2-5; V gene: TRBV3-1/TRBV3-2; CDR3 protein: CASRGTKEYQETQYF; CDR3 DNA: TGTGCCAGCAGGGGCACGAAAGAATACCAAGAGACCCAGTACTTC
D gene: -; clone size: -; J gene: TRBJ1-1; V gene: TRBV7-6; CDR3 protein: CASSLVSGVNTEAFF; CDR3 DNA: TGTGCCAGCAGCTTAGTTTCCGGGGTCAACACTGAAGCTTTCTTT
D gene: TRBD1; clone size: -; J gene: TRBJ2-7; V gene: TRBV9; CDR3 protein: CASSADRAYSYEQYF; CDR3 DNA: TGTGCCAGCAGCGCAGACAGGGCTTACTCCTACGAGCAGTACTTC
D gene: TRBD2; clone size: -; J gene: TRBJ2-3; V gene: TRBV6-2/TRBV6-3; CDR3 protein: CASSYQVAGTRVADTQYF; CDR3 DNA: TGTGCCAGCAGTTACCAAGTAGCGGGGACGAGGGTTGCAGATACGCAGTATTTT
D gene: -; clone size: -; J gene: TRBJ1-1; V gene: TRBV5-1; CDR3 protein: CASSPRQDSEAFF; CDR3 DNA: TGCGCCAGCAGCCCCCGCCAGGACAGTGAAGCTTTCTTT
D gene: -; clone size: -; J gene: TRBJ2-3; V gene: TRBV2; CDR3 protein: CASRFPQDQGHSTDTQYF; CDR3 DNA: TGTGCCAGCAGGTTCCCTCAAGACCAGGGGCATAGCACAGATACGCAGTATTTT
D gene: -; clone size: once; J gene: TRBJ1-3; V gene: TRBV20-1; CDR3 protein: CSASRTSGNTIYF; CDR3 DNA: TGCAGTGCTAGTAGGACATCTGGAAACACCATATATTTT
D gene: TRBD1; clone size: -; J gene: TRBJ1-5; V gene: TRBV27; CDR3 protein: CASRRTGGNQPQHF; CDR3 DNA: TGTGCCAGCAGACGGACAGGGGGTAATCAGCCCCAGCATTTT
D gene: TRBD2; clone size: -; J gene: TRBJ2-1; V gene: TRBV6-4; CDR3 protein: CASSDTEGAGGLNEQFF; CDR3 DNA: TGTGCCAGCAGTGACACAGAAGGAGCGGGGGGGCTCAATGAGCAGTTCTTC
D gene: -; clone size: -; J gene: TRBJ1-2; V gene: TRBV11-2; CDR3 protein: CASSLGAGYTF; CDR3 DNA: TGTGCCAGCAGCTTAGGGGCAGGCTACACCTTC
D gene: -; clone size: -; J gene: TRBJ2-1; V gene: TRBV21-1; CDR3 protein: CASSKQGGDRGNNEQFF; CDR3 DNA: TGTGCCAGCAGCAAACAAGGGGGGGACAGGGGTAACAATGAGCAGTTCTTC
D gene: -; clone size: -; J gene: TRBJ2-7; V gene: TRBV13; CDR3 protein: CASSAPFRYEQYF; CDR3 DNA: TGTGCCAGCAGCGCCCCTTTCCGGTACGAGCAGTACTTC
D gene: TRBD1; clone size: -; J gene: TRBJ2-7; V gene: TRBV7-2; CDR3 protein: CASSLGQGVGYEQYF; CDR3 DNA: TGTGCCAGCAGCTTAGGACAGGGAGTGGGTTACGAGCAGTACTTC
D gene: -; clone size: few; J gene: TRBJ1-6; V gene: TRBV7-2; CDR3 protein: CASNPRGGLSYNSPLHF; CDR3 DNA: TGTGCCAGCAACCCCCGTGGTGGCCTCTCCTATAATTCACCCCTCCACTTT
D gene: TRBD1; clone size: -; J gene: TRBJ2-4; V gene: TRBV7-2; CDR3 protein: CASSLGTGVAKNIQYF; CDR3 DNA: TGTGCCAGCAGCTTAGGGACAGGGGTAGCCAAAAACATTCAGTACTTC
D gene: TRBD2; clone size: -; J gene: TRBJ2-7; V gene: TRBV9; CDR3 protein: CASSPGSGGDREQYF; CDR3 DNA: TGTGCCAGCAGCCCGGGAAGCGGGGGTGATCGCGAGCAGTACTTC
D gene: -; clone size: -; J gene: TRBJ2-3; V gene: TRBV20-1; CDR3 protein: CSASRYPTDTQYF; CDR3 DNA: TGCAGTGCTAGTCGGTACCCCACAGATACGCAGTATTTT
D gene: TRBD2; clone size: -; J gene: TRBJ2-2; V gene: TRBV18; CDR3 protein: CASSPPVVAGNGELFF; CDR3 DNA: TGTGCCAGCTCACCACCAGTGGTAGCGGGTAACGGGGAGCTGTTTTTT
D gene: TRBD1; clone size: -; J gene: TRBJ2-1; V gene: TRBV7-2; CDR3 protein: CASSGQGRSYNEQFF; CDR3 DNA: TGTGCCAGTTCTGGACAGGGCAGGTCCTACAATGAGCAGTTCTTC
D gene: -; clone size: -; J gene: TRBJ1-1; V gene: TRBV18; CDR3 protein: CASSTYREYTEAFF; CDR3 DNA: TGTGCCAGCTCAACATACAGGGAGTACACTGAAGCTTTCTTT
D gene: TRBD1; clone size: -; J gene: TRBJ2-2; V gene: TRBV11-3; CDR3 protein: CASSIGQGNGELFF; CDR3 DNA: TGTGCCAGCAGCATCGGACAGGGTAACGGGGAGCTGTTTTTT
D gene: -; clone size: -; J gene: TRBJ1-1; V gene: TRBV5-6; CDR3 protein: CASSINRVGVNTEAFF; CDR3 DNA: TGTGCCAGCAGCATCAACCGGGTAGGGGTGAACACTGAAGCTTTCTTT
D gene: TRBD1; clone size: once; J gene: TRBJ2-7; V gene: TRBV19; CDR3 protein: CASSMGQTYEQYF; CDR3 DNA: TGTGCCAGTAGTATGGGACAGACCTACGAGCAGTACTTC
D gene: -; clone size: -; J gene: TRBJ2-6; V gene: TRBV6-6; CDR3 protein: CASTARGSGANVLTF; CDR3 DNA: TGTGCCAGCACGGCCCGGGGGTCTGGGGCCAACGTCCTGACTTTC
D gene: TRBD2; clone size: -; J gene: TRBJ2-1; V gene: TRBV9; CDR3 protein: CASSVIAGNEQFF; CDR3 DNA: TGTGCCAGCAGCGTAATAGCGGGGAATGAGCAGTTCTTC
D gene: TRBD2; clone size: -; J gene: TRBJ2-3; V gene: TRBV29-1; CDR3 protein: CSLTDRVSGGAKYF; CDR3 DNA: TGCAGCCTAACGGACAGGGTGAGCGGGGGGGCCAAGTATTTT
D gene: -; clone size: few; J gene: TRBJ1-2; V gene: TRBV2; CDR3 protein: CASNTGRHGYTF; CDR3 DNA: TGTGCCAGCAACACAGGGCGTCACGGCTACACCTTC
D gene: -; clone size: -; J gene: TRBJ1-3; V gene: TRBV19; CDR3 protein: CASSIAGGPGGNTIYF; CDR3 DNA: TGTGCCAGTAGTATAGCCGGAGGCCCAGGAGGAAACACCATATATTTT
D gene: -; clone size: -; J gene: TRBJ1-1; V gene: TRBV2; CDR3 protein: CASGEAGNTEAFF; CDR3 DNA: TGTGCCAGTGGGGAGGCCGGGAACACTGAAGCTTTCTTT
D gene: -; clone size: -; J gene: TRBJ2-1; V gene: TRBV11-2; CDR3 protein: CASSPDGSSYNEQFF; CDR3 DNA: TGTGCCAGCAGCCCCGATGGGAGCTCCTACAATGAGCAGTTCTTC
D gene: -; clone size: -; J gene: TRBJ2-3; V gene: TRBV4-1; CDR3 protein: CASSQTRRGADTQYF; CDR3 DNA: TGCGCCAGCAGCCAAACTAGACGAGGAGCAGATACGCAGTATTTT
D gene: TRBD2; clone size: -; J gene: TRBJ2-5; V gene: TRBV7-7; CDR3 protein: CASSTRTLAGGRETQYF; CDR3 DNA: TGTGCCAGCAGCACAAGGACACTAGCGGGGGGGCGGGAGACCCAGTACTTC
D gene: TRBD1; clone size: -; J gene: TRBJ1-1; V gene: TRBV6-4; CDR3 protein: CASSAYRGTEAFF; CDR3 DNA: TGTGCCAGCAGTGCGTACAGGGGTACTGAAGCTTTCTTT
D gene: -; clone size: -; J gene: TRBJ1-5; V gene: TRBV30; CDR3 protein: CAWSVLEVSNQPQHF; CDR3 DNA: TGTGCCTGGAGTGTACTAGAAGTTAGCAATCAGCCCCAGCATTTT
D gene: -; clone size: -; J gene: TRBJ1-6; V gene: TRBV19; CDR3 protein: CASSIPRDSPLHF; CDR3 DNA: TGTGCCAGTAGTATCCCCAGGGATTCACCCCTCCACTTT
D gene: -; clone size: -; J gene: TRBJ1-2; V gene: TRBV20-1; CDR3 protein: CSASGRVFSGYTF; CDR3 DNA: TGCAGTGCTAGTGGCAGGGTTTTTTCTGGCTACACCTTC
D gene: TRBD1; clone size: -; J gene: TRBJ1-1; V gene: TRBV5-1; CDR3 protein: CASRATGVTEAFF; CDR3 DNA: TGCGCCAGCAGGGCGACAGGGGTCACTGAAGCTTTCTTT
D gene: TRBD1; clone size: -; J gene: TRBJ1-5; V gene: TRBV18; CDR3 protein: CASSPSRDSKNQPQHF; CDR3 DNA: TGTGCCAGCTCACCCTCACGGGACAGCAAAAATCAGCCCCAGCATTTT
D gene: TRBD2; clone size: -; J gene: TRBJ2-5; V gene: TRBV7-2; CDR3 protein: CASSLASGGQETQYF; CDR3 DNA: TGTGCCAGCAGCTTGGCTAGCGGGGGACAAGAGACCCAGTACTTC
D gene: -; clone size: once; J gene: TRBJ2-2; V gene: TRBV18; CDR3 protein: CASSPVARDGPNTGELFF; CDR3 DNA: TGTGCCAGCTCACCAGTAGCGCGGGACGGGCCGAACACCGGGGAGCTGTTTTTT